This TCR beta chain comes out of a study of Ad26.COV2.S vaccination and SARS-CoV-2 variants. The data were produced by immunoSEQ multiplex PCR, yet TCRdb's version contains in-frame clones alone and is incomplete. The data contain roughly 140,000 clones, 80% to 90% of them singletons. The CDR3 has 15 residues. The ends were cut back, 7 bases at V and 0 bases at J, with 12 bases in the middle. Germline CDR1 is MGHDK and CDR2 is SYGVNS. The TCR originated in a human donor who had recovered from COVID-19. Sequencing was performed on peripheral blood, taken after recovery from COVID-19. The chain uses TRBV25-1 and TRBJ2-2; D call uncertain. CDR3 sequence reads: CASKGPNANTGELFF. CDR3 bases: TGTGCCAGCAAAGGCCCCAACGCGAACACCGGGGAGCTGTTTTTT.